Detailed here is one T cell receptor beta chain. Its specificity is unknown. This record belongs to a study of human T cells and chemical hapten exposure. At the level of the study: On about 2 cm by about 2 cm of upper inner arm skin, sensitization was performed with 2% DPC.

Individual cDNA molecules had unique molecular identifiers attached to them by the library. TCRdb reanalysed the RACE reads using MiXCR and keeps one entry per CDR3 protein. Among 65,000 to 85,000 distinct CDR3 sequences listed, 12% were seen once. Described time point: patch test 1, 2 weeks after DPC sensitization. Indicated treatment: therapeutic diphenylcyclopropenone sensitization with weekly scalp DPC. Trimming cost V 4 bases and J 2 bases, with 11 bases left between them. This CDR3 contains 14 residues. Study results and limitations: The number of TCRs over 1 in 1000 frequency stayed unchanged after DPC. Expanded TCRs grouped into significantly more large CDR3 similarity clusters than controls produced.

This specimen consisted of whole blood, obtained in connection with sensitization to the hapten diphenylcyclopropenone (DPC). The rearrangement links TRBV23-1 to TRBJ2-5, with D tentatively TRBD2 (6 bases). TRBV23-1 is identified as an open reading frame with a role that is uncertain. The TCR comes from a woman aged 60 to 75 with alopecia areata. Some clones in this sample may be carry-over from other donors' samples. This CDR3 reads CASSRGEEQETQYF. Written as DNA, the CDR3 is TGCGCCAGCAGTCGGGGGGAAGAGCAAGAGACCCAGTACTTC.